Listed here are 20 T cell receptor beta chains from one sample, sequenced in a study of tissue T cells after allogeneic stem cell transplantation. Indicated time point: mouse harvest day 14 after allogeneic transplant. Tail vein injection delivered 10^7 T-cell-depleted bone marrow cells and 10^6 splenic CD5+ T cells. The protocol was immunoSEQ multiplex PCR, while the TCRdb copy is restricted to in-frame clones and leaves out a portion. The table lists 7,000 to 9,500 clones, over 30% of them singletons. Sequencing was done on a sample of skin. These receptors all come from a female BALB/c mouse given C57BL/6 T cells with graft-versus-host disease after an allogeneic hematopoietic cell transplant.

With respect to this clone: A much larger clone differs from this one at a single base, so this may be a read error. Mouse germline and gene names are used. CDR3 DNA, as far as it was read: TGTGCCAGCTCTCGGGAGGGGGGGGTCTCCTATGAACAGTAC. It is translated as CASSREGGVSYEQY. The whole CDR3 sequence reads CASSREGGVSYEQYF. The rearrangement joins TRBV3 to TRBJ2-7; maybe TRBD2 (7 bases). Coverage ceases 1 residue before the CDR3 finishes, and the germline J gene fills in the end. Per the germline V gene, CDR1 is SNHLY and CDR2 is FYNGKV (reference sequence). The length of the CDR3 is 15 residues. Trimming removed 8 bases from V and 0 bases from J, with 17 bases in between.

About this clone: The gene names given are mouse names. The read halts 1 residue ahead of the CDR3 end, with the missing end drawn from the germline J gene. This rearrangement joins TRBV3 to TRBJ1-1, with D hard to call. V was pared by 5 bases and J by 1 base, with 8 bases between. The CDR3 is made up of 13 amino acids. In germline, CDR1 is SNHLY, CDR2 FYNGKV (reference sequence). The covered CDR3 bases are TGTGCCAGCAGCCCCCAGGAAAACACAGAAGTCTTC. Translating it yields CASSPQENTEVF. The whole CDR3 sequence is CASSPQENTEVFF.

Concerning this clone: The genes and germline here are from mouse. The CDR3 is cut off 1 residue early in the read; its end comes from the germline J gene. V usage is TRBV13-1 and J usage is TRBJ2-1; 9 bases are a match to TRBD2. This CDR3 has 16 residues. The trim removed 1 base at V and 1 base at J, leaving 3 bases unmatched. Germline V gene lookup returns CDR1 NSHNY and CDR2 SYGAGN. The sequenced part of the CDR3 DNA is TGTGCCAGCAGTGATCACTGGGGGGACAACTATGCTGAGCAGTTC. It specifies CASSDHWGDNYAEQF. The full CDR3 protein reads CASSDHWGDNYAEQFF.

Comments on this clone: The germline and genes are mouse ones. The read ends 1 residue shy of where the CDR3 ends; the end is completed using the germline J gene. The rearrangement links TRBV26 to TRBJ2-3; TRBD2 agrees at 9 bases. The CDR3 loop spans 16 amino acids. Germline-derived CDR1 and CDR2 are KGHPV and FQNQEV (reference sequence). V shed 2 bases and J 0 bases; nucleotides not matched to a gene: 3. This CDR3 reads CASSLLGGVSAETLYF. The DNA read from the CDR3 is TGTGCCAGCAGTCTGCTGGGGGGGGTTAGTGCAGAAACGCTGTAT.

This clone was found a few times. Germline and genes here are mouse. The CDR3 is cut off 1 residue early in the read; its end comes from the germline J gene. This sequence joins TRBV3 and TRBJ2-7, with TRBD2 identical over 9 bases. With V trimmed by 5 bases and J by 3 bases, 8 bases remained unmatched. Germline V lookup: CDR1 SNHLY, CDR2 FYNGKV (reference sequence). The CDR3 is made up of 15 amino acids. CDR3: CASSPRLGAFYEQYF. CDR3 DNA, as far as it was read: TGTGCCAGCAGCCCCCGACTGGGGGCCTTCTATGAACAGTAC.

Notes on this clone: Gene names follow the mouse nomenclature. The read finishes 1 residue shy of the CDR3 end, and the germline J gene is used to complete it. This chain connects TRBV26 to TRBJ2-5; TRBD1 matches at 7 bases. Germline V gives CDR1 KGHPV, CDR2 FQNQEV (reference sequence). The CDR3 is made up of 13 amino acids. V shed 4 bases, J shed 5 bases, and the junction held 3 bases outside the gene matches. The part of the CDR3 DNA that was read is TGTGCCAGCAGTCGACAGGGAGGAGACACCCAGTAC. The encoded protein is CASSRQGGDTQY. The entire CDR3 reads CASSRQGGDTQYF. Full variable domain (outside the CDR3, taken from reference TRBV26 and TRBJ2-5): NSKVIQTPRYLVKGQGQKAKMRCIPEKGHPVVFWYQQNKNNEFKFLINFQNQEVLQQIDMTEKRFSAECPSNSPCSLEIQSSEAGDSALYLCASSRQGGDTQYFGPGTRLLVL.

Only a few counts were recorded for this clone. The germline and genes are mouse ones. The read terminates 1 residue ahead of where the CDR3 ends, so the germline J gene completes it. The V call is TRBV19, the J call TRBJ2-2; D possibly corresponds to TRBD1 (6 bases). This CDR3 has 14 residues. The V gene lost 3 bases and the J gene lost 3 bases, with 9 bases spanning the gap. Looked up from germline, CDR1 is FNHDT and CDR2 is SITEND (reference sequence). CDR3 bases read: TGTGCCAGCAGTACACAGGGAGACACCGGGCAGCTCTAC. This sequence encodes CASSTQGDTGQLY. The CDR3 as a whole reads CASSTQGDTGQLYF.

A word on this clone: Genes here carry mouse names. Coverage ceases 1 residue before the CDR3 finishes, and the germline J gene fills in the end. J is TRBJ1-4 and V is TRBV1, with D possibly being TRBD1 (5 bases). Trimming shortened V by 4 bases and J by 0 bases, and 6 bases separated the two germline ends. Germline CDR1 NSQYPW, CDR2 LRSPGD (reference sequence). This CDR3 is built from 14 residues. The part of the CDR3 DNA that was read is TGCACCTGCAGTGACAGGATTTCCAACGAAAGATTATTT. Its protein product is CTCSDRISNERLF. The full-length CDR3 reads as CTCSDRISNERLFF.

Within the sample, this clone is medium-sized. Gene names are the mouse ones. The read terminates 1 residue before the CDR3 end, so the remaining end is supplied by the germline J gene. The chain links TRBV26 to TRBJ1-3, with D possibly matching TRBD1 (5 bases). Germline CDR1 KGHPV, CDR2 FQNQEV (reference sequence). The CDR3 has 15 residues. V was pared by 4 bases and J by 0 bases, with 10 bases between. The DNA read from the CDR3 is TGTGCCAGCAGTCCGACAGTATTTTCTGGAAATACGCTCTAT. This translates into CASSPTVFSGNTLY. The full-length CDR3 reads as CASSPTVFSGNTLYF.

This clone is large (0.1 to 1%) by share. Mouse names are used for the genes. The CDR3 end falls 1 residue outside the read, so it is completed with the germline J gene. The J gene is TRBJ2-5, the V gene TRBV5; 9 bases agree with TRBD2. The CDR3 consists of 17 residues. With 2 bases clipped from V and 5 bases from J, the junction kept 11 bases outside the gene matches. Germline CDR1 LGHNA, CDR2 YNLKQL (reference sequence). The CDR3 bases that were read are TGTGCCAGCAGCCAAACCCCGGGCTGGGGGGGTTCAGACACCCAGTAC. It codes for CASSQTPGWGGSDTQY. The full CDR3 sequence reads CASSQTPGWGGSDTQYF.

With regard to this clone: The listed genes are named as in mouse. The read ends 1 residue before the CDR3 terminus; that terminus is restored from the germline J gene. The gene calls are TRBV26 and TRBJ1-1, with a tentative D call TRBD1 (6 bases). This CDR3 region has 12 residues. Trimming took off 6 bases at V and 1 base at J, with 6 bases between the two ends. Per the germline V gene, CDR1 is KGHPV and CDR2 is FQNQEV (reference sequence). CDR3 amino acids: CASRTGNTEVFF. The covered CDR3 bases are TGTGCCAGCAGGACAGGGAACACAGAAGTCTTC.

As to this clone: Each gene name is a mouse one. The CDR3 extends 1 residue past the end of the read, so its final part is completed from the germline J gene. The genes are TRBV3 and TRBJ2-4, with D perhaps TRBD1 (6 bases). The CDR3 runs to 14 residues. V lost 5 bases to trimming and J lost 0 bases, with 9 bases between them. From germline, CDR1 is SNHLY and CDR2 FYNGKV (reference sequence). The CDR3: CASSITGSQNTLYF. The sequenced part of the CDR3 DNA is TGTGCCAGCAGCATAACAGGGAGTCAAAACACCTTGTAC.

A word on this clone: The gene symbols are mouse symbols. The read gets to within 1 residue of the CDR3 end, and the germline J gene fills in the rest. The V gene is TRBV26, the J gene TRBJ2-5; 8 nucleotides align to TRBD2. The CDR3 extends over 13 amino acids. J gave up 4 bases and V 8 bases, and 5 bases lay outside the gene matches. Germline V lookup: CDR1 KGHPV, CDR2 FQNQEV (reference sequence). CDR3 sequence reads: CASGGGNKDTQYF. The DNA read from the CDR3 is TGTGCCAGCGGGGGGGGCAACAAAGACACCCAGTAC.

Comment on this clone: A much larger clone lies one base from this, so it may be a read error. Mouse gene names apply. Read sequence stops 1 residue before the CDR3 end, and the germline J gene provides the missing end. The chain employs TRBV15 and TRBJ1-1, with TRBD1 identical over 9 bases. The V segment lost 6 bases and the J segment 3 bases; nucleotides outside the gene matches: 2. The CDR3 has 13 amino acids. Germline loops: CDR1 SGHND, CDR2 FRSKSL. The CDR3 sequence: CASSRTGDTEVFF. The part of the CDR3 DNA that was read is TGTGCCAGCAGCCGGACAGGGGACACAGAAGTCTTC.

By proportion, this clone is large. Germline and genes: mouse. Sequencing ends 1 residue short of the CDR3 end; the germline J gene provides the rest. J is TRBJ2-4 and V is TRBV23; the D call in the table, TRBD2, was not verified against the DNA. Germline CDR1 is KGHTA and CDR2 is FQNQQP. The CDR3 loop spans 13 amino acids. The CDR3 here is CSSSPGLGNTLYF. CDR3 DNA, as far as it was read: TGCTCCAGCAGTCCGGGACTGGGGAACACCTTGTAC. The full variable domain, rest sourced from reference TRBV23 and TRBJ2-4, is DAAVTQKPRYLIKMKGQEAEMKCIPEKGHTAVFWYQQKQSKELKFLIYFQNQQPLDQIDMVKERFSAVCPSSSLCSLGIRTCEAEDSALYLCSSSPGLGNTLYFGAGTRLSVL.

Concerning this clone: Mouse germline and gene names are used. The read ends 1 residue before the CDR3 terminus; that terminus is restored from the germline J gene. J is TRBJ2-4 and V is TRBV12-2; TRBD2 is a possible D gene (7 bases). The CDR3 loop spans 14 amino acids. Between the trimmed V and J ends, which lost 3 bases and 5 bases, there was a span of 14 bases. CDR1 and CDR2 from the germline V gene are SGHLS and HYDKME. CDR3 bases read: TGTGCCAGCTCTAGGGGGGCTCGGGGAAACACCTTGTAC. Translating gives CASSRGARGNTLY. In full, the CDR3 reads CASSRGARGNTLYF.

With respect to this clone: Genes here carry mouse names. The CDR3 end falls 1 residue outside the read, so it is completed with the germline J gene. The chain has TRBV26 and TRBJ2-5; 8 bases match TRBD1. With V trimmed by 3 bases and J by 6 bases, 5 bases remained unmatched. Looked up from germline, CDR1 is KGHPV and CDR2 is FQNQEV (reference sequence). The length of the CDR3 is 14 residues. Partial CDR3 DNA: TGTGCCAGCAGTCTCCAGGGGGCGCGGGACACCCAGTAC. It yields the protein CASSLQGARDTQY. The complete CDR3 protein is CASSLQGARDTQYF. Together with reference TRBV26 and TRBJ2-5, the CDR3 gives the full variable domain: NSKVIQTPRYLVKGQGQKAKMRCIPEKGHPVVFWYQQNKNNEFKFLINFQNQEVLQQIDMTEKRFSAECPSNSPCSLEIQSSEAGDSALYLCASSLQGARDTQYFGPGTRLLVL.

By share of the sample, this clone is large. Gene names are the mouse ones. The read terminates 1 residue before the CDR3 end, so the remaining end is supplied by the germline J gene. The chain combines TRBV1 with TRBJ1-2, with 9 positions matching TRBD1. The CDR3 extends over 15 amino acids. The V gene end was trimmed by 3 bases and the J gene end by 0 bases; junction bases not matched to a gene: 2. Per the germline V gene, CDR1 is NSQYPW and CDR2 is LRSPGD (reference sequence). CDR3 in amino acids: CTCSARDRANSDYTF. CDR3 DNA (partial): TGCACCTGCAGTGCCCGGGACAGGGCAAACTCCGACTACACC.

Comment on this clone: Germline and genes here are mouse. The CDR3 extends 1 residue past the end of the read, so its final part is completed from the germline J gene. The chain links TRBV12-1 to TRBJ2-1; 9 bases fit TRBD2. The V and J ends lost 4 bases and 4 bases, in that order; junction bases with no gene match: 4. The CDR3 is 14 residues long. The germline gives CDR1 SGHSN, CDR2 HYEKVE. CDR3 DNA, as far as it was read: TGTGCCAGCTCAAACTGGGGGGATTATGCTGAGCAGTTC. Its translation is CASSNWGDYAEQF. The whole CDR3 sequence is CASSNWGDYAEQFF. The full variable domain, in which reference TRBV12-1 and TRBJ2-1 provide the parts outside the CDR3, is DSGVVQSPRHIIKEKGGRSVLTCIPISGHSNVVWYQQTLGKELKFLIQHYEKVERDKGFLPSRFSVQQFDDYHSEMNMSALELEDSAMYFCASSNWGDYAEQFFGPGTRLTVL.

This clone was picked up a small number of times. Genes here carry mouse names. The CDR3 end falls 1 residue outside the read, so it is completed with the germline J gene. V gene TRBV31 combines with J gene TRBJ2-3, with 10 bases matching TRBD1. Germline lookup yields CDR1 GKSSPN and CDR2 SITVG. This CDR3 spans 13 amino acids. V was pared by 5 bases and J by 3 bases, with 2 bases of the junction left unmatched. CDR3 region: CAWDRGRAETLYF. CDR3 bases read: TGTGCCTGGGACAGGGGGCGGGCAGAAACGCTGTAT.